The T cell receptor (beta chain) under discussion was sequenced for a study of T cell responses to AZD1222 COVID-19 vaccine. Method: immunoSEQ multiplex PCR; TCRdb's copy keeps in-frame clones and lacks some. The sample consists of about 130,000 clones, more than 70% of them appearing once. Trimming took 4 bases from V and 2 from J; bases not matched to a gene: 8. The CDR3 covers 16 residues. Germline CDR1 and CDR2: SGHRS and YFSETQ. The chain joins TRBV5-1 to TRBJ2-7; 11 nucleotides align to TRBD2. Specimen: peripheral blood, collected on day 0 of AZD1222 vaccination. The TCR sequence derives from an adult in good health. CDR3 loop: CASSPAGTSGTYEQYF. The CDR3 DNA is TGCGCCAGCAGCCCCGCCGGGACTAGCGGAACCTACGAGCAGTACTTC. Full variable domain (outside the CDR3, taken from reference TRBV5-1 and TRBJ2-7): KAGVTQTPRYLIKTRGQQVTLSCSPISGHRSVSWYQQTPGQGLQFLFEYFSETQRNKGNFPGRFSGRQFSNSRSEMNVSTLELGDSALYLCASSPAGTSGTYEQYFGPGTRLTVT.